This is a list of T cell receptor beta chains from one sample in a study of PD-1 blockade in classical Hodgkin lymphoma. Profiling relied on immunoSEQ multiplex PCR, and the TCRdb table lists in-frame clones only, not all of them. The table includes around 30,000 clones, about 89% detected once. Sequencing input: CD4+ T cells from blood. The receptors shown here come from a human donor with classical Hodgkin lymphoma. CDR3s include the opening cysteine and the closing phenylalanine or tryptophan. D genes are given only for firm matches. Only part of the rows carry a size: once, few, many, or a class if the clone is expanded.

NA NA TRBJ1-2 TRBV28 CASTGEGGYTF TGTGCCAGCACCGGAGAGGGTGGCTACACCTTC
NA NA TRBJ1-1 TRBV5-6 CASSRRRTVNTEAFF TGTGCCAGCAGCCGGCGACGGACAGTGAACACTGAAGCTTTCTTT
NA NA TRBJ1-2 TRBV28 CASSFDRNYGYTF TGTGCCAGCAGTTTCGACAGAAACTATGGCTACACCTTC
TRBD1 NA TRBJ2-3 TRBV6-5 CASSYSRTGSTDTQYF TGTGCCAGCAGTTACTCGCGGACAGGCAGCACAGATACGCAGTATTTT
TRBD1 once TRBJ1-1 TRBV27 CASSPYMDREMSEAFF TGTGCCAGCAGTCCCTACATGGACAGGGAGATGAGTGAAGCTTTCTTT
NA NA TRBJ1-1 TRBV29-1 CSVFRVGAEAFF TGCAGCGTTTTCAGGGTAGGAGCTGAAGCTTTCTTT
NA NA TRBJ2-2 TRBV25-1 CASIQENTGELFF TGTGCCAGCATTCAGGAAAACACCGGGGAGCTGTTTTTT
TRBD1 NA TRBJ1-1 TRBV5-1 CASSLGQGMNTEAFF TGCGCCAGCAGCTTGGGACAGGGGATGAACACTGAAGCTTTCTTT
TRBD2 NA TRBJ2-7 TRBV2 CASSQGREAYEQYF TGTGCCAGCTCCCAAGGGCGGGAGGCCTACGAGCAGTACTTC
NA NA TRBJ2-6 TRBV7-8 CASSFTGVNVLTF TGTGCCAGCAGTTTCACCGGGGTCAACGTCCTGACTTTC
NA NA TRBJ1-6 TRBV5-5 CASSREGTGSYNSPLHF TGTGCCAGCAGCCGTGAGGGAACGGGGTCCTATAATTCACCCCTCCACTTT
NA NA TRBJ1-6 TRBV9 CASSVGGIITNSPLHF TGTGCCAGCAGCGTTGGGGGAATCATCACAAATTCACCCCTCCACTTT
NA NA TRBJ2-3 TRBV2 CATTGRSSTDTQYF TGTGCCACCACAGGGCGTTCTAGCACAGATACGCAGTATTTT
NA NA TRBJ1-5 TRBV6-1 CASSVDILFNQPQHF TGTGCCAGCAGTGTGGACATTCTCTTTAATCAGCCCCAGCATTTT
NA NA TRBJ2-3 TRBV18 CASSPSVLGTDTQYF TGTGCCAGCTCACCGAGCGTTTTAGGCACAGATACGCAGTATTTT
NA NA TRBJ2-2 TRBV10-2 CASSPQGIGGELFF TGCGCCAGCAGTCCCCAGGGGATCGGCGGGGAGCTGTTTTTT
NA NA TRBJ2-6 TRBV15 CATRDWEDRSYSGANVLTF TGTGCCACCAGGGACTGGGAGGACAGATCCTACTCTGGGGCCAACGTCCTGACTTTC
NA once TRBJ1-1 TRBV7-2 CASSFTGLANTEAFF TGTGCCAGCAGCTTTACGGGACTGGCGAACACTGAAGCTTTCTTT
NA NA TRBJ1-5 TRBV2 CASSEAASNQPQHF TGTGCCAGCAGTGAAGCTGCTAGCAATCAGCCCCAGCATTTT
NA NA TRBJ1-2 TRBV5-6 CASSSPGLAGYTF TGTGCCAGCAGCTCCCCGGGACTGGCGGGCTACACCTTC
NA NA TRBJ2-1 TRBV5-1 CASSSQGSGNNEQFF TGCGCCAGCAGCTCCCAGGGGTCTGGGAACAATGAGCAGTTCTTC
NA NA TRBJ1-5 TRBV6-5 CASSYSRSQPQHF TGTGCCAGCAGTTACTCGAGGAGTCAGCCCCAGCATTTT
TRBD1 few TRBJ1-3 TRBV9 CASSVQGAYGNTIYF TGTGCCAGCAGCGTTCAGGGGGCGTACGGAAACACCATATATTTT
NA NA TRBJ1-5 TRBV30 CAWSEKWAGTRGDPLLHF TGTGCCTGGAGCGAAAAATGGGCAGGGACCCGCGGGGACCCCCTTCTGCATTTT
NA NA TRBJ2-7 TRBV5-1 CASSSSFQEQYF TGCGCCAGCAGCTCCAGCTTCCAAGAGCAGTACTTC
NA NA TRBJ2-2 TRBV7-3 CASSFTETGELFF TGTGCCAGCAGCTTTACTGAGACCGGGGAGCTGTTTTTT
NA NA TRBJ2-3 TRBV6-5 CASGAGWRLYF TGTGCCAGCGGGGCGGGTTGGAGGTTGTATTTT
TRBD1 NA TRBJ1-1 TRBV6-5 CASSSGTVITEAFF TGTGCCAGCAGTTCCGGGACAGTCATCACTGAAGCTTTCTTT
TRBD2 NA TRBJ2-7 TRBV23-1 CASSQFDLRDYTYEQYF TGCGCCAGCAGTCAATTCGACCTCCGGGACTACACCTACGAGCAGTACTTC
NA NA TRBJ1-1 TRBV6-5 CASRDKTEAFF TGTGCCAGCAGGGACAAAACTGAAGCTTTCTTT
NA NA TRBJ1-3 TRBV18 CASSQGVTSGNTIYF TGTGCCAGCTCACAGGGGGTGACCTCTGGAAACACCATATATTTT
NA NA TRBJ1-5 TRBV21-1 CASARLGNQPQHF TGTGCTAGCGCCCGACTTGGCAATCAGCCCCAGCATTTT
NA NA TRBJ1-2 TRBV18 CASSQGIFSYGYTF TGTGCCAGCTCACAGGGGATTTTTTCCTATGGCTACACCTTC
NA NA TRBJ1-2 TRBV5-6 CASSYITGPNYGYTF TGTGCCAGCAGTTATATAACGGGGCCTAACTATGGCTACACCTTC
NA once TRBJ2-7 TRBV6-1 CASTSRDTNSYEQYF TGTGCCAGCACATCTAGGGACACTAACTCCTACGAGCAGTACTTC
TRBD1 NA TRBJ2-7 TRBV7-2 CASSSQGADREQYF TGTGCCAGCAGCTCACAGGGGGCGGATCGAGAGCAGTACTTC